The 9 T cell receptor beta chains reported below all come from one sample, sequenced in a study of T cells expressing NK-cell markers. TCRdb re-analyzed the 5' RACE reads; it lists each CDR3 protein once, without DNA. The table for this sample gives under 600,000 distinct CDR3 sequences. The sequenced sample was blood T cells: a sorted CD56 or NKG2C T cell subset, CD4+ or CD8+ T cells, or bulk PBMC T cells (not recorded which). The receptor set was obtained from a woman in her forties or fifties in good health.

The V call is TRBV10-2, the J call TRBJ1-5; with no DNA, the TCRdb D assignment of TRBD1 cannot be verified. The CDR3 consists of 14 residues. Germline loops: CDR1 WSHSY, CDR2 SAAADI. The CDR3 sequence is CASSEDRGNQPQHF.

V is TRBV11-3 and J is TRBJ2-5; TCRdb designates TRBD2, a call that cannot be tested without DNA. Per germline, CDR1 SGHNT and CDR2 YENEEA. CDR3 length: 15 amino acids. This chain's CDR3 is CASSLPLGEGKTQYF. The full variable domain, its missing parts supplied by reference TRBV11-3 and TRBJ2-5, is EAGVVQSPRYKIIEKKQPVAFWCNPISGHNTLYWYLQNLGQGPELLIRYENEEAVDDSQLPKDRFSAERLKGVDSTLKIQPAELGDSAVYLCASSLPLGEGKTQYFGPGTRLLVL.

The chain is built from TRBV4-1 and TRBJ2-5. Germline CDR1 is MGHRA and CDR2 is YSYEKL. This CDR3 is 14 amino acids long. This chain's CDR3 is CASSQVQYQETQYF.

The gene calls are TRBV5-1 and TRBJ2-5. Looked up from germline, CDR1 is SGHRS and CDR2 is YFSETQ. CDR3 length equals 12 residues. The CDR3 sequence is CASSERQETQYF. Together with reference TRBV5-1 and TRBJ2-5, the CDR3 gives the full variable domain: KAGVTQTPRYLIKTRGQQVTLSCSPISGHRSVSWYQQTPGQGLQFLFEYFSETQRNKGNFPGRFSGRQFSNSRSEMNVSTLELGDSALYLCASSERQETQYFGPGTRLLVL.

This rearrangement joins TRBV7-9 to TRBJ2-5; TCRdb returns TRBD2, unconfirmable since there is no DNA. Germline assignment: CDR1 SEHNR and CDR2 FQNEAQ (reference sequence). CDR3 size: 16 residues. CDR3 sequence reads: CASSPTLAGLWETQYF.

The chain recombines TRBV21-1 with TRBJ2-5; the D call of TRBD2 rests on TCRdb alone, since no DNA is present to check it. TRBV21-1 is a known pseudogene. The CDR3 is made up of 14 amino acids. The CDR3 loop reads CASSNTGLQETQYF.

The chain links TRBV4-2 to TRBJ1-1; TCRdb designates TRBD1, a call that cannot be tested without DNA. Germline-derived CDR1 and CDR2 are LGHNA and YNFKEQ. The CDR3 length is 15 residues. CDR3 sequence reads: CASSPTGTVNTEAFF.

The chain combines TRBV13 with TRBJ2-1; the D gene TCRdb calls, TRBD2, cannot be checked with no DNA. Germline V gives CDR1 PRHDT, CDR2 FYEKMQ (reference sequence). The CDR3 length is 11 residues. The CDR3 sequence is CASSRTGTEFF.

The chain is built from TRBV15 and TRBJ2-7; the D call of TRBD2 rests on TCRdb alone, since no DNA is present to check it. Germline V CDR1 and CDR2: LNHNV, YYDKDF (reference sequence). The CDR3 is 16 amino acids. CDR3 sequence reads: CATSRPLAGGPYEQYF. The complete variable domain, with remaining parts taken from reference TRBV15 and TRBJ2-7, reads DAMVIQNPRYQVTQFGKPVTLSCSQTLNHNVMYWYQQKSSQAPKLLFHYYDKDFNNEADTPDNFQSRRPNTSFCFLDIRSPGLGDTAMYLCATSRPLAGGPYEQYFGPGTRLTVT.